Each of the 26 T cell receptor beta chains below was sequenced from the same sample in a study of blood T cell repertoires in COVID-19. The repertoire was sequenced with immunoSEQ multiplex PCR; TCRdb's copy has only in-frame clones and lacks some. The table includes more than 100,000 clones, around 87% detected once. The sequenced sample consisted of peripheral blood. The receptors come from a woman aged 55-69 years with acute or convalescent COVID-19.

The CDR3 DNA sequence: TGTGCCAGTAGAGTACAGGGGTTCGACTATGGCTACACCTTC. As protein: CASRVQGFDYGYTF. The chain is built from TRBV19 and TRBJ1-2; 7 bases match TRBD1. Trimming removed 6 bases from V and 3 bases from J; junction bases left unmatched: 7. The germline V gene has CDR1 LNHDA and CDR2 SQIVND (reference sequence). The CDR3 consists of 14 residues.

This chain uses TRBV6-5 with TRBJ1-6; 9 bases match TRBD1. This CDR3 is 14 amino acids long. V lost 5 bases, J lost 8 bases, and 4 bases stayed unmatched. Germline loops: CDR1 MNHEY, CDR2 SVGAGI. CDR3 nucleotides: TGTGCCAGCAGTACCGGGACAGGGTATTCACCCCTCCACTTT. It is translated as CASSTGTGYSPLHF.

V gene TRBV27 combines with J gene TRBJ2-3; TRBD2 aligns across 7 bases. CDR1 MNHEY and CDR2 SMNVEV come from the germline V gene (reference sequence). With V trimmed by 2 bases and J by 2 bases, 1 base remained unmatched. CDR3 length: 14 residues. This chain's CDR3 is CASSLSGNTDTQYF. The CDR3 region has the DNA TGTGCCAGCAGTTTAAGCGGGAACACAGATACGCAGTATTTT.

The chain links TRBV5-1 to TRBJ1-3, with D perhaps TRBD1 (6 bases). Germline V gene sequence: CDR1 SGHRS, CDR2 YFSETQ. The CDR3 is 15 amino acids. V was trimmed by 3 bases and J by 0 bases, leaving 10 bases between them. The CDR3 region has the DNA TGCGCCAGCAGCTCGCAACAGGGCTCTGGAAACACCATATATTTT. Its protein is CASSSQQGSGNTIYF.

The rearrangement uses TRBV28 and TRBJ1-2; D possibly corresponds to TRBD1 (6 bases). Trimming removed 6 bases from V and 2 bases from J, with 13 bases in between. This CDR3 has 14 residues. Germline-derived CDR1 and CDR2 are MDHEN and SYDVKM. The CDR3 is CASSPPDRNYGYTF. The CDR3 DNA reads as TGTGCCAGCAGCCCCCCGGACAGAAACTATGGCTACACCTTC.

The chain has TRBV12-5 and TRBJ1-1; a weak D match, TRBD1 (5 bases). Germline-derived CDR1 and CDR2 are LGHNT and FRNRAP. This CDR3 is 10 amino acids long. V was trimmed by 6 bases and J by 11 bases, leaving 10 bases between them. CDR3 nucleotide sequence: TGTGCTAGTGGCCCGAAGGGGGCTTTCTTT. This sequence encodes CASGPKGAFF.

The chain employs TRBV19 and TRBJ2-1; 9 bases are shared with TRBD2. The V and J ends lost 3 bases and 9 bases, in that order; junction bases with no gene match: 9. The CDR3 runs 15 residues. CDR1 is LNHDA and CDR2 is SQIVND in the germline V gene (reference sequence). The CDR3 nucleotides read TGTGCCAGTAGTATTCCGACTAGCGGAGAGGTTGAGCAGTTCTTC. Translation gives CASSIPTSGEVEQFF.

The chain's CDR3 is CASSLETGYNDGYTF. The CDR3 nucleotides are TGTGCCAGCAGCTTAGAGACAGGGTACAACGATGGCTACACCTTC. The chain links TRBV7-2 to TRBJ1-2; TRBD1 matches at 7 bases. The germline gives CDR1 SGHTA, CDR2 FQGNSA. The V and J ends lost 1 base and 6 bases, in that order; junction bases with no gene match: 8. This CDR3 contains 15 residues.

This clone was detected only a few times. This chain uses TRBV29-1 with TRBJ1-1; D may be TRBD1 (6 bases). The CDR3 length is 12 residues. Per germline, CDR1 SQVTM and CDR2 ANQGSEA. Trimming stripped 7 bases from V and 1 base from J, with 10 bases between. The CDR3 DNA follows: TGCAGCGCCGGACAGAGGAACACTGAAGCTTTCTTT. Its protein is CSAGQRNTEAFF.

The V call is TRBV7-2, the J call TRBJ2-1; D gene uncertain. Per germline, CDR1 SGHTA and CDR2 FQGNSA. V dropped 4 bases and J dropped 6 bases, with 10 bases sitting between them. The CDR3 runs to 13 residues. The DNA of the CDR3 is TGTGCCAGCAGCTCTCTCACAGTCAATGAGCAGTTCTTC. Its translation: CASSSLTVNEQFF.

The chain is built from TRBV5-1 and TRBJ2-7; weak D call: TRBD2 (5 bases). Germline V gene data show CDR1 as SGHRS and CDR2 as YFSETQ. The V and J ends lost 3 bases and 6 bases respectively, with 16 bases between them. The CDR3 loop spans 14 amino acids. The chain's CDR3 is CASSSTTRATEQYF. The DNA of the CDR3 is TGCGCCAGCAGCTCGACTACGCGAGCAACCGAGCAGTACTTC.

The chain couples TRBV24-1 to TRBJ1-2, with 9 bases that match TRBD1. The CDR3 spans 14 residues. Trimming took 7 bases from V and 4 from J; bases not matched to a gene: 6. The germline V gene encodes CDR1 KGHDR and CDR2 SFDVKD. CDR3 nucleotide sequence: TGTGCCACCAGCGACACAGGGGGCGGCTATGGCTACACCTTC. Its protein is CATSDTGGGYGYTF.

This clone has only one observation. This chain links TRBV2 with TRBJ1-1, with TRBD1 as a possible D gene (6 bases). Germline CDR1 reads SNHLY; CDR2 reads FYNNEI. V was shortened by 8 bases and J by 3 bases, with 16 bases between the two germline ends. The CDR3 contains 14 residues. CDR3: CASCHGAGDTEAFF. CDR3 nucleotide sequence: TGTGCCAGCTGCCACGGGGCAGGGGACACTGAAGCTTTCTTT.

As DNA, the CDR3 is TGTGCCAGCAGTATTAGGACAGGGATGTCCTACGAGCAGTACTTC. It is translated as CASSIRTGMSYEQYF. The chain recombines TRBV28 with TRBJ2-7; 8 bases match TRBD1. Germline loops: CDR1 MDHEN, CDR2 SYDVKM. V dropped 5 bases and J dropped 1; count of bases not matched to a gene: 7. The CDR3 has 15 amino acids.

The chain has TRBV5-1 and TRBJ1-1, with D possibly being TRBD1 (6 bases). The CDR3 runs 15 residues. The V gene lost 4 bases and the J gene lost 4 bases, with 17 bases spanning the gap. Germline loops: CDR1 SGHRS, CDR2 YFSETQ. The chain's CDR3 is CASSVTGLAGTEAFF. CDR3 sequence (DNA): TGCGCCAGCAGCGTTACAGGGTTAGCGGGCACTGAAGCTTTCTTT.

The chain joins TRBV19 to TRBJ1-4, with 7 bases that match TRBD1. The CDR3 consists of 18 residues. V shed 6 bases, J shed 4 bases, and the junction held 17 bases outside the gene matches. Germline values: CDR1 LNHDA, CDR2 SQIVND (reference sequence). CDR3 DNA sequence: TGTGCCAGTAGACTGACAGGGAAGTCCGGAGGGGGTAATGAAAAACTGTTTTTT. It yields the protein CASRLTGKSGGGNEKLFF.

The chain uses TRBV28 and TRBJ1-2, with 7 bases identical to TRBD1. The CDR3 sequence is 11 residues long. CDR1 and CDR2 from the germline V gene are MDHEN and SYDVKM. J was trimmed by 8 bases and V by 7 bases; bases with no gene match: 4. CDR3 residues: CASKGAGGYTF. The CDR3 DNA reads as TGTGCCAGCAAGGGGGCAGGGGGCTACACCTTC.

The chain is built from TRBV2 and TRBJ1-5; D is possibly TRBD1 (5 bases). Germline V gene sequence: CDR1 SNHLY, CDR2 FYNNEI. The V and J ends lost 5 bases and 4 bases respectively, with 18 bases between them. CDR3 length equals 16 residues. DNA of the CDR3: TGTGCCAGCAGTCTGGCAGGGATTGTTGGTAATCAGCCCCAGCATTTT. It codes for CASSLAGIVGNQPQHF. The full variable domain, in which reference TRBV2 and TRBJ1-5 provide the parts outside the CDR3, is EPEVTQTPSHQVTQMGQEVILRCVPISNHLYFYWYRQILGQKVEFLVSFYNNEISEKSEIFDDQFSVERPDGSNFTLKIRSTKLEDSAMYFCASSLAGIVGNQPQHFGDGTRLSIL.

The gene calls are TRBV1 and TRBJ2-1; whether TRBD2, the table's D call, matches the DNA was not checked. TRBV1 is listed as a pseudogene. The CDR3 is made up of 18 amino acids. The DNA for the CDR3 is TGCACCAGCAGCCCCCCCCGCCTAGCCGACCGCTCCTACAATGAGCAGTTCTTC. This gives the protein CTSSPPRLADRSYNEQFF.

The chain recombines TRBV6-6 with TRBJ2-2; 10 bases are shared with TRBD1. V dropped 2 bases and J dropped 6; count of bases not matched to a gene: 3. Looked up from germline, CDR1 is MNHNY and CDR2 is SVGAGI (reference sequence). The CDR3 is made up of 15 amino acids. CDR3 nucleotides: TGTGCCAGCAGTTACCCGGGACAGGGGTCCGGGGAGCTGTTTTTT. Translation gives CASSYPGQGSGELFF.

This clone was observed a handful of times. The same CDR3 also results from other DNA sequences found in this sample. For the CDR3, the DNA is TGTGCCAGCAGTGAAGGGGCAGGGGTCGAAAAACTGTTTTTT. Translation: CASSEGAGVEKLFF. The chain joins TRBV6-1 to TRBJ1-4; a possible D gene is TRBD1 (6 bases). Germline CDR1 and CDR2: MNHNS and SASEGT. V was shortened by 1 base and J by 8 bases, with 11 bases between the two germline ends. The CDR3 runs 14 residues.

The chain recombines TRBV30 with TRBJ2-2; D is uncertain. The CDR3 runs to 14 residues. Trimming pared 0 bases from V and 1 base from J, leaving 6 bases between. The germline gives CDR1 GTSNPN, CDR2 SVGIG (reference sequence). Here the CDR3 DNA reads TGTGCCTGGAGTGTGAGTCAGAACACCGGGGAGCTGTTTTTT. Encoded protein: CAWSVSQNTGELFF. The full variable domain, rest sourced from reference TRBV30 and TRBJ2-2, is SQTIHQWPATLVQPVGSPLSLECTVEGTSNPNLYWYRQAAGRGLQLLFYSVGIGQISSEVPQNLSASRPQDRQFILSSKKLLLSDSGFYLCAWSVSQNTGELFFGEGSRLTVL.

The V gene is TRBV21-1, the J gene TRBJ2-7; the table's D call of TRBD2 was not tested on the DNA. TRBV21-1 is an annotated pseudogene. The length of the CDR3 is 15 residues. In nucleotides, the CDR3 is TGTGCCAGCAGCTTCGAGCCCCGGGGAGCCTACGAGCAGTACGTC. Its protein product is CASSFEPRGAYEQYV.

This sequence joins TRBV27 and TRBJ1-2; D possibly corresponds to TRBD1 (5 bases). The CDR3 extends over 13 amino acids. Per the germline V gene, CDR1 is MNHEY and CDR2 is SMNVEV (reference sequence). The V and J ends lost 4 bases and 3 bases respectively, with 9 bases between them. CDR3 protein: CASSSDSYYGYTF. The CDR3 DNA reads TGTGCCAGCAGTTCCGACAGTTACTATGGCTACACCTTC.

This clone appeared once. The rearrangement joins TRBV4-1 to TRBJ2-1; 10 bases agree with TRBD2. The CDR3 has 14 amino acids. Germline values: CDR1 MGHRA, CDR2 YSYEKL. J lost 15 bases, V lost 0 bases, and 8 bases had no gene match. CDR3 in amino acids: CASSQEGGTSVLFF. For the CDR3, the DNA is TGCGCCAGCAGCCAAGAAGGGGGGACTAGCGTCCTGTTCTTC.

The J gene is TRBJ1-5, the V gene TRBV2; tentative D call: TRBD1 (6 bases). CDR1 SNHLY and CDR2 FYNNEI come from the germline V gene. The CDR3 has 13 amino acids. Trimming cost V 5 bases and J 3 bases, with 8 bases left between them. The CDR3 loop is CASSTGYNQPQHF. CDR3 bases: TGTGCCAGCAGTACAGGGTACAATCAGCCCCAGCATTTT.